Reported below is one TCR beta chain. In the original processing: Amplification from reference gene primers served as the basis for estimated nucleated cell counts. The method was immunoSEQ multiplex PCR; TCRdb's version includes in-frame clones alone and lacks a portion of them. V, J and clone size are those of that table, while D and trimming were read from the DNA. Here the sample spans roughly 72,000 clones, around 74% being singletons. The data derive from a study of blood T cell repertoires in COVID-19. Study background: The United States, Italy and Spain supplied acute and convalescent COVID-19 samples. In each case, the material was cDNA or gDNA derived from T cells, B-cell-depleted T cells, or PBMCs.

The specimen was peripheral blood. This TCR derives from an elderly woman with active or convalescent COVID-19.

The CDR3 DNA is TGTGCCAGCAGCCCAACCTATTTAGAGACCCAGTACTTC. Encoded protein: CASSPTYLETQYF. This sequence joins TRBV7-2 and TRBJ2-5; D is unresolved. The CDR3 contains 13 residues. V lost 5 bases to trimming and J lost 4 bases, with 11 bases between them. CDR1 and CDR2 (germline): SGHTA, FQGNSA.